This T cell receptor beta chain originates from a study of CD8+ T cells in alopecia areata. RNA, once extracted, was reverse transcribed into cDNA for use as the sequencing template. The table came from immunoSEQ multiplex PCR; TCRdb's copy has only in-frame clones and leaves some out. This sample has 150,000 or so clones; around 57% occur once, and the top ten carry under 5.5%. CDR3 length: 12 amino acids. V was shortened by 2 bases and J by 6 bases, with 10 bases between the two germline ends. Germline loops: CDR1 GTSNPN, CDR2 SVGIG (reference sequence). Sample: CD4+ T cells sorted from blood. The source is a human donor in good health. This rearrangement joins TRBV30 to TRBJ1-2; D remains ambiguous. The CDR3 loop is CAWSMRGNGYTF. Written as DNA, the CDR3 is TGTGCCTGGAGTATGAGAGGGAATGGCTACACCTTC.